Given below is one T cell receptor beta chain in context. These data belong to a study of blood T cell repertoires in COVID-19. In the study overall: From the United States, Italy and Spain came samples of acute and convalescent COVID-19.

The CDR3 covers 16 residues. V shed 3 bases and J 10 bases; nucleotides not matched to a gene: 10. Germline loops: CDR1 SGHDN, CDR2 FVKESK. The authors' processing: Amplification of reference gene primers provided the estimated nucleated cell counts. Libraries were prepared by immunoSEQ multiplex PCR; TCRdb keeps only in-frame clonotypes and omits some of them. The V and J calls and clone size are taken from that table; D and trimming were inferred from the DNA. The sample lists about 33,000 clones; roughly 87% were seen once. J is TRBJ2-1 and V is TRBV14, with TRBD1 matching over 12 bases. The receptor was derived from a man between 60 and 75 years old with acute or convalescent COVID-19. The sample taken for sequencing was peripheral blood. CDR3 residues: CASSQGPGQGAQEQFF. The CDR3, as DNA: TGTGCCAGCAGCCAGGGACCGGGACAGGGGGCCCAGGAGCAGTTCTTC.